Described below is a single T cell receptor beta chain sequence and its context. Its antigen remains unidentified. This CDR3 is 16 amino acids long. Germline V gene sequence: CDR1 MNHEY, CDR2 SVGAGI. The ends were cut back, 1 base at V and 5 bases at J, with 17 bases in the middle. This sample is part of a study of shared clonotypes between healthy human individuals. Whole-study findings and limits: Sharing across four donors was highest in naive CD4 (around 5%) and lowest in memory CD8 (about 0.4%).

Deep was the level at which the assay was run. Clones were sequenced by immunoSEQ multiplex PCR, and TCRdb holds only the in-frame ones, with some missing. The top ten hold approximately 0.37% of the sample, which has 2,500,000 or so clones, roughly 93% seen once. Donors, healthy HIV-negative adults, lacked recent acute infections or vaccinations. The sequenced material came from naive CD4+ T cells from PBMCs. Subset of the sample: CD45RA+ positively selected. The J gene is TRBJ2-5, the V gene TRBV6-5, with D perhaps TRBD1 (5 bases). This receptor was taken from a man younger than 30 in good health. Some clones in this sample may be carry-over from other donors' samples. This CDR3 is CASSYFGQLKGETQYF. CDR3 sequence (DNA): TGTGCCAGCAGTTACTTCGGGCAGCTTAAGGGGGAGACCCAGTACTTC.